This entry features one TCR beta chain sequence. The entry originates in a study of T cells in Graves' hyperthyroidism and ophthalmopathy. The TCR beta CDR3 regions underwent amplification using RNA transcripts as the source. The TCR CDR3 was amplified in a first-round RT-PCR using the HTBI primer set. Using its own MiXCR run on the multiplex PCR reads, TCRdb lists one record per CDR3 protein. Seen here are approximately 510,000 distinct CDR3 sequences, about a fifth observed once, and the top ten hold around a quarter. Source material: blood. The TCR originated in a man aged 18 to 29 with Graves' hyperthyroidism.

This CDR3 reads CASADLQETQYF. CDR3 bases: TGTGCCAGCGCGGACTTGCAAGAGACCCAGTACTTC. The chain links TRBV28 to TRBJ2-5, with TRBD2 as a possible D gene (5 bases). This CDR3 has 12 residues. V lost 8 bases to trimming and J lost 2 bases, with 9 bases between them. Germline CDR1 MDHEN, CDR2 SYDVKM.